This TCR beta chain is drawn from a study of blood T cell repertoires in COVID-19. Study at large: T cells, B-cell-depleted T cells, or PBMCs provided the cDNA or gDNA that served as material.

This CDR3 region has 15 residues. Germline-derived CDR1 and CDR2 are SGHAT and FQDESV (reference sequence). Trimming took 5 bases from V and 0 from J; bases not matched to a gene: 6. Data came from immunoSEQ multiplex PCR; TCRdb stores just in-frame clones and leaves some out. The sample has 150,000 to 200,000 clones, approximately 80% seen once. Specimen: PBMCs or T cells enriched from blood (not recorded which). This clonotype originated in a man in his forties or fifties who had recovered from COVID-19. The chain employs TRBV11-1 and TRBJ2-7; the match to TRBD1 covers 8 bases. This chain's CDR3 is CASSPGQVHSYEQYF. The CDR3 coding sequence is TGTGCCAGCAGCCCGGGACAGGTTCACTCCTACGAGCAGTACTTC.